The T cell receptor (beta chain) under discussion was sequenced for a study of T cells in Graves' hyperthyroidism and ophthalmopathy. The germline V gene has CDR1 SGHRS and CDR2 YFSETQ. The CDR3 contains 14 residues. V lost 4 bases and J lost 0, with 8 bases in between. Amplified regions were TCR beta CDR3 sequences from RNA transcripts. HTBI primers were employed in a first-round RT-PCR of the TCR CDR3. Using its own MiXCR run on the multiplex PCR reads, TCRdb lists one record per CDR3 protein. This table holds 550,000 to 600,000 distinct CDR3 sequences, 14% found once. This clonotype was seen only a few times.

The TCR comes from a woman in her late teens or twenties with Graves' ophthalmopathy. The genes are TRBV5-1 and TRBJ2-4, with unresolved D. The sample was blood. The CDR3 here is CASSRDLAKNIQYF. The CDR3 DNA reads TGCGCCAGCAGCAGGGATCTAGCCAAAAACATTCAGTACTTC. Combining the CDR3 with reference TRBV5-1 and TRBJ2-4 gives the whole variable domain KAGVTQTPRYLIKTRGQQVTLSCSPISGHRSVSWYQQTPGQGLQFLFEYFSETQRNKGNFPGRFSGRQFSNSRSEMNVSTLELGDSALYLCASSRDLAKNIQYFGAGTRLSVL.